This T cell receptor (beta chain) appears in the sequencing data of a study of cytomegalovirus exposure and HLA in healthy donors. Study summary: According to later analysis, the same platform produced the 100 to 150 validation and several hundred first-cohort repertoires.

The method was immunoSEQ multiplex PCR; TCRdb's version includes in-frame clones alone and lacks a portion of them. The data contain some 180,000 clones, 86% of them singletons. The CDR3 sequence is 14 residues long. V was trimmed by 6 bases and J by 4 bases, leaving 16 bases between them. The V gene's germline CDR1 is MNHEY and CDR2 SVGAGI. The chain is built from TRBV6-5 and TRBJ2-7; D tentatively fits TRBD1 or TRBD2 (5 bases each). This receptor was taken from a man younger than 40 in good health and CMV-seropositive. The sample was PBMCs. The CDR3 protein is CASRGTGLGYEQYF. DNA for the CDR3: TGTGCCAGCAGGGGGACCGGTTTGGGGTACGAGCAGTACTTC.